The clone carrying this T cell receptor (beta chain) was detected only a few times. The antigen is undetermined. There are 16 residues in the CDR3. CDR1 and CDR2 from the germline V gene are SEHNR and FQNEAQ (reference sequence). Trimming took off 1 base at V and 0 bases at J, with 7 bases between the two ends. This entry belongs to a study of T cells in Graves' hyperthyroidism and ophthalmopathy. Study outcomes and limitations: Blood samples included most of the expanded thyroid clonotypes exceeding 0.001. Ophthalmopathy was told apart from stable hyperthyroidism by a 13 V-J model.

RNA transcripts provided the source from which TCR beta CDR3 regions were amplified. The primer set for the first-round RT-PCR of the TCR CDR3 was HTBI. TCRdb re-called the multiplex PCR reads with MiXCR, one entry per CDR3 protein. The data contain about 350,000 distinct CDR3 sequences, about a sixth of them singletons. The study left out patients who had uncontrolled infection, other autoimmune disease, pregnancy or lactation. Fresh peripheral blood, about 9.6 ml, yielded the PBMCs. This sequence joins TRBV7-9 and TRBJ2-6; D unresolved. The clonotype comes from a woman in her twenties or thirties with Graves' hyperthyroidism that later progressed to Graves' ophthalmopathy. The sequencing sample was made of blood. The CDR3 reads CASSLGSLSGANVLTF. The CDR3 DNA sequence: TGTGCCAGCAGCTTAGGGTCCCTCTCTGGGGCCAACGTCCTGACTTTC.